Below are 15 T cell receptor beta chains sequenced from a single sample in a study of blood T cell repertoires in COVID-19. Assay used: immunoSEQ multiplex PCR; TCRdb lists only in-frame clones, some missing. The sample has around 170,000 clones, around 90% seen once. Sequenced: peripheral blood. These receptors were obtained from a man in his sixties with COVID-19, enrolled during active disease.

The J gene is TRBJ2-7, the V gene TRBV7-9, with D uncertain. The CDR3 has 13 amino acids. V lost 1 base and J 2 bases, leaving 6 bases between the germline ends. Germline CDR1 reads SEHNR; CDR2 reads FQNEAQ (reference sequence). CDR3 region: CASSLDIPYEQYF. For the CDR3, the DNA is TGTGCCAGCAGCTTAGACATCCCCTACGAGCAGTACTTC. Combining the CDR3 with reference TRBV7-9 and TRBJ2-7 gives the whole variable domain DTGVSQNPRHKITKRGQNVTFRCDPISEHNRLYWYRQTLGQGPEFLTYFQNEAQLEKSRLLSDRFSAERPKGSFSTLEIQRTEQGDSAMYLCASSLDIPYEQYFGPGTRLTVT.

The CDR3: CASSPGQVDEKLFF. The CDR3 DNA reads TGTGCCAGCAGTCCAGGACAGGTTGATGAAAAACTGTTTTTT. The rearrangement links TRBV6-2 or TRBV6-3 to TRBJ1-4; TRBD1 matches 7 bases. Germline V gene data show CDR1 as MNHEY and CDR2 as SVGEGT. Germline trimming cut 5 bases from V and 6 bases from J; bases unmatched to any gene: 6. The CDR3 is 14 residues long.

The CDR3 region has the DNA TGTGCCAGCAGTGCGTTATCGCGGGGGCATCCATACGAGCAGTACTTC. This translates into CASSALSRGHPYEQYF. V gene TRBV2 combines with J gene TRBJ2-7; D perhaps matches TRBD2 (7 bases). V shed 4 bases and J shed 4 bases, with 20 bases lying between them. The CDR3 has 16 residues. Germline V gives CDR1 SNHLY, CDR2 FYNNEI.

The V and J genes are TRBV3-1 (or the pseudogene TRBV3-2) and TRBJ1-3; TRBD1 matches at 7 bases. The V gene's germline CDR1 is LGHDT and CDR2 YNNKEL (reference sequence). The V segment lost 3 bases and the J segment 0 bases; nucleotides outside the gene matches: 2. The CDR3 extends over 15 amino acids. The CDR3 reads CASSQGDSSGNTIYF. Written as DNA, the CDR3 is TGTGCCAGCAGCCAGGGGGACAGCTCTGGAAACACCATATATTTT.

The V call is TRBV4-1, the J call TRBJ2-7; 7 nucleotides line up with TRBD2. Germline V gene lookup returns CDR1 MGHRA and CDR2 YSYEKL. The CDR3 loop spans 18 amino acids. V lost 1 base, J lost 3 bases, and 15 bases stayed unmatched. The chain's CDR3 is CASSQGGGRGGILYEQYF. The CDR3 coding sequence is TGCGCCAGCAGCCAAGGAGGCGGGAGAGGAGGTATTCTCTACGAGCAGTACTTC.

The rearrangement links TRBV27 to TRBJ2-1, with D perhaps TRBD1 (6 bases). The CDR3 has 15 amino acids. Trimming pared 5 bases from V and 3 bases from J, leaving 14 bases between. Germline V gene sequence: CDR1 MNHEY, CDR2 SMNVEV (reference sequence). CDR3 coding DNA: TGTGCCAGCAGTATGCCAGGGGAATACTACAATGAGCAGTTCTTC. Amino acids: CASSMPGEYYNEQFF.

The V call is TRBV2, the J call TRBJ1-2; D uncertain. Germline V gene lookup returns CDR1 SNHLY and CDR2 FYNNEI. The V and J ends lost 2 bases and 8 bases respectively, with 15 bases between them. CDR3 length: 14 residues. CDR3 bases: TGTGCCAGCAGTGAAAGGCCCTTCTCGGAGGGCTACACCTTC. This encodes CASSERPFSEGYTF.

The chain combines TRBV9 with TRBJ1-5; no clear D. Germline values: CDR1 SGDLS, CDR2 YYNGEE. The CDR3 loop spans 15 amino acids. V lost 0 bases and J lost 3, with 10 bases in between. The DNA for the CDR3 is TGTGCCAGCAGCGTAGGAGCGCAGCCCAATCAGCCCCAGCATTTT. It yields the protein CASSVGAQPNQPQHF.

The chain couples TRBV24-1 to TRBJ2-1; tentatively, D is TRBD1 (5 bases). Germline CDR1 reads KGHDR; CDR2 reads SFDVKD. The CDR3 contains 12 residues. V lost 3 bases to trimming and J lost 13 bases, with 12 bases between them. The CDR3 protein is CATSDRRGQQFF. CDR3 coding DNA: TGTGCCACCAGTGATAGAAGGGGCCAACAGTTCTTC.

The CDR3 is CASSPRGGFYGYTF. The CDR3 DNA reads TGTGCCAGCAGCCCTAGAGGGGGTTTCTATGGCTACACCTTC. The J gene is TRBJ1-2, the V gene TRBV9; D is possibly TRBD1 (6 bases). The CDR3 runs to 14 residues. V was clipped by 4 bases and J by 4 bases, with 14 bases between them. The germline gives CDR1 SGDLS, CDR2 YYNGEE.

In nucleotides, the CDR3 is TGTGCCAGCAGCTTAGGGGAGACAGGGGGCCAGAAGACCCAGTACTTC. Its translation is CASSLGETGGQKTQYF. The V and J genes are TRBV7-9 and TRBJ2-5; TRBD1 aligns across 10 bases. The CDR3 covers 16 residues. Germline CDR1 SEHNR, CDR2 FQNEAQ (reference sequence). Losses at the gene ends were 1 base for V and 6 bases for J; bases not matched to a gene: 8.

This chain uses TRBV10-3 with TRBJ1-1, with D possibly matching TRBD1 (5 bases). Trimming left V 2 bases short and J 1 base short, with 8 bases between. The CDR3 covers 14 residues. Germline-derived CDR1 and CDR2 are ENHRY and SYGVKD. CDR3 in DNA: TGTGCCATCAGTGAGGCAGGGTGGAACACTGAAGCTTTCTTT. Translation gives CAISEAGWNTEAFF.

V gene TRBV10-3 combines with J gene TRBJ1-5; D unclear. There are 15 residues in the CDR3. The germline gives CDR1 ENHRY, CDR2 SYGVKD. The germline V and J ends were trimmed by 3 bases and 3 bases, with 12 bases remaining between them. CDR3: CAISDSGGYNQPQHF. The CDR3 region has the DNA TGTGCCATCAGTGACTCCGGCGGGTACAATCAGCCCCAGCATTTT.

The chain has TRBV7-2 and TRBJ2-2; 8 bases match TRBD1. V shed 5 bases and J 4 bases; nucleotides not matched to a gene: 6. The CDR3 is 15 amino acids. Per the germline V gene, CDR1 is SGHTA and CDR2 is FQGNSA. CDR3 residues: CASSQRTGSTGELFF. CDR3 bases: TGTGCCAGCAGCCAAAGGACAGGGAGCACCGGGGAGCTGTTTTTT.

The V and J genes are TRBV7-9 and TRBJ2-3; 7 nucleotides match TRBD1. This CDR3 has 14 amino acids. Germline CDR1 reads SEHNR; CDR2 reads FQNEAQ (reference sequence). The trim removed 6 bases at V and 1 base at J, leaving 4 bases unmatched. The CDR3 DNA sequence: TGTGCCAGCAGTCGACAGGGAGGCACAGATACGCAGTATTTT. Amino acid sequence: CASSRQGGTDTQYF.